The present TCR beta chain was sequenced within a study of neurological immune-mediated disorders. Notes on the study in general: No clinical or MRI feature was associated with the multiple sclerosis repertoire cluster. When the repertoires were sorted by phylogenetic grouping, those of 18 of 34 multiple sclerosis patients ended up in one related-CDR3 cluster, a possible signature.

This clonotype has only a few counts. Its antigen is as yet unknown. This may be a read error: a much more frequent sequence differs by one nucleotide. This CDR3 is built from 12 residues. The V end was cut by 7 bases, the J end by 15 bases, with 22 bases between. CDR1 and CDR2 (germline): DFQATT, SNEGSKA (reference sequence). Synthesis of cDNA was accomplished via 5'RACE employing 10-nucleotide random UMIs. TCRdb recomputed calls from the 5' RACE reads with MiXCR, one row per CDR3 protein. The sample includes about 120,000 distinct CDR3 sequences, roughly 3.2% of them seen just once. The V gene is TRBV20-1, the J gene TRBJ2-1; the D gene is possibly TRBD1 (6 bases). Source material: PBMCs. The sequence was obtained from a woman aged 25 to 45 with multiple sclerosis. The CDR3 region is CSERVQGFRMFF. The CDR3 DNA reads TGCAGTGAAAGAGTACAGGGATTCCGAATGTTCTTC.